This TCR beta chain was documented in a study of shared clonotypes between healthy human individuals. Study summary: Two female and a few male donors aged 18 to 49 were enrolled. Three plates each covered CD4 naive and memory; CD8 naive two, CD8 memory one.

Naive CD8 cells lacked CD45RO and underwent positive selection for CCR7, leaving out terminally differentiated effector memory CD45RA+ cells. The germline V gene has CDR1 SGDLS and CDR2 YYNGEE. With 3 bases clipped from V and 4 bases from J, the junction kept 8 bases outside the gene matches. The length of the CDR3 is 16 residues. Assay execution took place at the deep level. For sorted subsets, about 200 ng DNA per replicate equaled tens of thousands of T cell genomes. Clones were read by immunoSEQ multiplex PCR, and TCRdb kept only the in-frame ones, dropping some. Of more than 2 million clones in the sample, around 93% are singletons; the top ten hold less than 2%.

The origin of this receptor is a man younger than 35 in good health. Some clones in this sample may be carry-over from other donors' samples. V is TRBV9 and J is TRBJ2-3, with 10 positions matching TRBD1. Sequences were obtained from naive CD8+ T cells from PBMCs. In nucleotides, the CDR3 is TGTGCCAGCAGCGAGGGGAGGACAGGGGGGTCAGATACGCAGTATTTT. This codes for CASSEGRTGGSDTQYF.